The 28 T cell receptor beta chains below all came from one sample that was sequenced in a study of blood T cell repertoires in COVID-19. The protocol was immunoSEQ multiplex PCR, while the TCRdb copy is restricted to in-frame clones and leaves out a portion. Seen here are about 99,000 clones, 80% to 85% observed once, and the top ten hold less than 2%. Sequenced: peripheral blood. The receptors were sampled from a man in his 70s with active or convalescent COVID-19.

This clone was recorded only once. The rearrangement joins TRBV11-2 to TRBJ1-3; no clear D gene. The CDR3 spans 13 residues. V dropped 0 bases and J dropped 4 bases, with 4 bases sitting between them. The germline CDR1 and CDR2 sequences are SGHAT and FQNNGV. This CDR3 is CASSLDRGNTIYF. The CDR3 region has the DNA TGTGCCAGCAGCTTAGACAGGGGAAACACCATATATTTT.

The CDR3, as DNA: TGTGCCAGCAGTGTGCAGGGGGTGAATCAGCCCCAGCATTTT. Translated, it gives CASSVQGVNQPQHF. This chain connects TRBV2 to TRBJ1-5; 7 nucleotides agree with TRBD1. The J segment lost 4 bases and the V segment lost 4 bases, leaving 4 bases of the junction unmatched. CDR3 size: 14 residues. The V gene's germline CDR1 is SNHLY and CDR2 FYNNEI.

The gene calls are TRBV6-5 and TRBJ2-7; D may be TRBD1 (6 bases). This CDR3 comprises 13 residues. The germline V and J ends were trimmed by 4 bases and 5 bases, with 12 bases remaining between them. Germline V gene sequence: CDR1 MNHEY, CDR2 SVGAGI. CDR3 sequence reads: CASSSGHIHEQYF. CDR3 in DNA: TGTGCCAGCAGTTCGGGACACATTCACGAGCAGTACTTC.

The CDR3 region is CASSLDSGGEDTQYF. CDR3 in DNA: TGTGCCAGCAGCTTGGATAGCGGGGGTGAAGATACGCAGTATTTT. The chain joins TRBV5-6 to TRBJ2-3, with 9 nucleotides matching TRBD2. V was clipped by 0 bases and J by 5 bases; unmatched bases: 4. The CDR3 has 15 residues. Germline V lookup: CDR1 SGHDT, CDR2 YYEEEE.

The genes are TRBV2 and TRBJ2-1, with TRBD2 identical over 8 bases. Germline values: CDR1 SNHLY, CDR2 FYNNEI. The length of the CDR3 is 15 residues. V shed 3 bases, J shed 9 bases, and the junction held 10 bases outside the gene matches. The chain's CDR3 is CASSDSRGGQVEQFF. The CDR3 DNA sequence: TGTGCCAGCAGTGATAGTCGGGGGGGGCAGGTTGAGCAGTTCTTC.

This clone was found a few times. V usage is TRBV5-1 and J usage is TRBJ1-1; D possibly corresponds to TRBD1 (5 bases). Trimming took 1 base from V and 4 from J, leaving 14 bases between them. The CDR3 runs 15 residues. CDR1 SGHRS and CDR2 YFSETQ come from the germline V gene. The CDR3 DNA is TGCGCCAGCAGCTTGCTAGGGGCCGAAGCCACTGAAGCTTTCTTT. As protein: CASSLLGAEATEAFF. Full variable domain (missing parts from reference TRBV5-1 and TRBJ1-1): KAGVTQTPRYLIKTRGQQVTLSCSPISGHRSVSWYQQTPGQGLQFLFEYFSETQRNKGNFPGRFSGRQFSNSRSEMNVSTLELGDSALYLCASSLLGAEATEAFFGQGTRLTVV.

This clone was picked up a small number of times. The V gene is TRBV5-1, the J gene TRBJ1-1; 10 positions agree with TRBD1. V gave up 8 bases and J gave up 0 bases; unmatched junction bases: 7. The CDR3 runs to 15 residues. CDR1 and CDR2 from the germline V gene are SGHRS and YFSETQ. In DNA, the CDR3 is TGCGCCAGTCATGCCGGGACAGGGGTGAACACTGAAGCTTTCTTT. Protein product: CASHAGTGVNTEAFF.

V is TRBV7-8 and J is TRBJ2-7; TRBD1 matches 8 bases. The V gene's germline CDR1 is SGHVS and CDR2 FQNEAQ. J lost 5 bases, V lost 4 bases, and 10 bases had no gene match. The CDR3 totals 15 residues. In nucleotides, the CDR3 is TGTGCCAGCAGCTCCGGACAGGGTATATGGGACGAGCAGTACTTC. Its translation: CASSSGQGIWDEQYF.

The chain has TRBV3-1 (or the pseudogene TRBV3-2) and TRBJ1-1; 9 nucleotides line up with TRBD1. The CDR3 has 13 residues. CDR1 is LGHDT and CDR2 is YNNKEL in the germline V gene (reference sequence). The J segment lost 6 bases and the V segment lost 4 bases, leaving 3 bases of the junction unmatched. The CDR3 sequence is CASSLRTGAEAFF. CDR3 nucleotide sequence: TGTGCCAGCAGCCTCCGGACAGGGGCTGAAGCTTTCTTT.

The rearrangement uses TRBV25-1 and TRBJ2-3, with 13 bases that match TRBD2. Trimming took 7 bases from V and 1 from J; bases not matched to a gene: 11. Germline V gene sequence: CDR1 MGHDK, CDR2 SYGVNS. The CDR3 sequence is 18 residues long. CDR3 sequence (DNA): TGTGCCAGCATCTGGGGGAACGGACTAGCGGGGGGCACAGATACGCAGTATTTT. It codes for CASIWGNGLAGGTDTQYF.

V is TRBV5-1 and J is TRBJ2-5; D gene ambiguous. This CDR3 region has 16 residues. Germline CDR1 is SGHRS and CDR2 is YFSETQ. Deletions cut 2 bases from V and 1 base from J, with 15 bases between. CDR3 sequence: CASSFLTAATQETQYF. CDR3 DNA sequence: TGCGCCAGCAGCTTCTTAACGGCAGCGACCCAAGAGACCCAGTACTTC. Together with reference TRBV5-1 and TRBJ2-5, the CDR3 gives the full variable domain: KAGVTQTPRYLIKTRGQQVTLSCSPISGHRSVSWYQQTPGQGLQFLFEYFSETQRNKGNFPGRFSGRQFSNSRSEMNVSTLELGDSALYLCASSFLTAATQETQYFGPGTRLLVL.

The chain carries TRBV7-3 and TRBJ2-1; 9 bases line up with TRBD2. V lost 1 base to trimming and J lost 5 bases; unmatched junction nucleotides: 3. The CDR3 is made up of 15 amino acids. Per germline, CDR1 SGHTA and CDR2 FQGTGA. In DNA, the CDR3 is TGTGCCAGCAGCTTAATAGCGGGGGATCACAATGAGCAGTTCTTC. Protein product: CASSLIAGDHNEQFF.

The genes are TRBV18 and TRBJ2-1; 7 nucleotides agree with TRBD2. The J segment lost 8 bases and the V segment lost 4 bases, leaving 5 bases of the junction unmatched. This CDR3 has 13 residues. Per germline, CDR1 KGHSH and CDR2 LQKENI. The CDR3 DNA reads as TGTGCCAGCTCACTGGGGACTACAGATGAGCAGTTCTTC. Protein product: CASSLGTTDEQFF.

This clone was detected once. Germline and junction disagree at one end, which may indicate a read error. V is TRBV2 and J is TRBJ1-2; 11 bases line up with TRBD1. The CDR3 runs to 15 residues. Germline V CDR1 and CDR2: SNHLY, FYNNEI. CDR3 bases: TGTGCCAGCAGGGAAGCCGGGACAGGGGGCTATGGCTACACCTTC. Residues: CASREAGTGGYGYTF.

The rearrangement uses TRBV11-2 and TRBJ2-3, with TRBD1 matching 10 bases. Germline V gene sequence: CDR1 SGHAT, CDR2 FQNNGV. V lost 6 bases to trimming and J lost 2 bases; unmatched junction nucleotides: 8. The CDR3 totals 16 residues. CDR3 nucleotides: TGTGCCAGCAGTGGACAGGGGGGATATACCACAGATACGCAGTATTTT. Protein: CASSGQGGYTTDTQYF.

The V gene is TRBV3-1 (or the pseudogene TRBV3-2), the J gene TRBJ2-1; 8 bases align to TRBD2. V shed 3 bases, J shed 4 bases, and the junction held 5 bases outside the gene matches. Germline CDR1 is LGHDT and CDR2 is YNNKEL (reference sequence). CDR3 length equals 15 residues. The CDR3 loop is CASSQRGALYNEQFF. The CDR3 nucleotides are TGTGCCAGCAGCCAGCGGGGGGCCCTTTACAATGAGCAGTTCTTC.

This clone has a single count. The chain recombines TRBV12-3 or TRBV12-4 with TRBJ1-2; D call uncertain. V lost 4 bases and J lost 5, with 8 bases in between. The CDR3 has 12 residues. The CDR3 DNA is TGTGCCAGCAGTTCCGACAAGTATGGCTACACCTTC. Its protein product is CASSSDKYGYTF.

DNA for the CDR3: TGTGCCAGCAGCCAAGGCGCTAGCGGATTCTACGAGCAGTACTTC. The encoded protein is CASSQGASGFYEQYF. V is TRBV3-1 (or the pseudogene TRBV3-2) and J is TRBJ2-7; 7 bases line up with TRBD2. CDR1 LGHDT and CDR2 YNNKEL come from the germline V gene (reference sequence). Trimming removed 1 base from V and 3 bases from J; junction bases left unmatched: 6. This CDR3 region has 15 residues.

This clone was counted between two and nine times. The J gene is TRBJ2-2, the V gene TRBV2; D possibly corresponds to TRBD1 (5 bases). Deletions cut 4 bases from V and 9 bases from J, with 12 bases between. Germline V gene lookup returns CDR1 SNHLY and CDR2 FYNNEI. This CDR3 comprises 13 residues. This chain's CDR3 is CASSVYGAWELFF. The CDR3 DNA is TGTGCCAGCAGTGTTTATGGGGCATGGGAGCTGTTTTTT.

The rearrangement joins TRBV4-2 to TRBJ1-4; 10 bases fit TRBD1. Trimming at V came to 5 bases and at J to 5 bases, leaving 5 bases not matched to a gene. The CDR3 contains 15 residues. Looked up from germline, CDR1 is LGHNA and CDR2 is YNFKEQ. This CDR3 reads CASSVAGQGNEKLFF. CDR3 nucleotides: TGTGCCAGCAGCGTAGCGGGACAGGGGAATGAAAAACTGTTTTTT.

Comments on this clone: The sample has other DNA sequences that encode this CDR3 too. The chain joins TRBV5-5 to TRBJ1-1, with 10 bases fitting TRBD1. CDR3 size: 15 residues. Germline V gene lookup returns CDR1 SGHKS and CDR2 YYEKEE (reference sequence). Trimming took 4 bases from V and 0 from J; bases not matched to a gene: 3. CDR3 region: CASSPGTGVNTEAFF. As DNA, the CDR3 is TGTGCCAGCAGCCCCGGGACAGGGGTGAACACTGAAGCTTTCTTT.

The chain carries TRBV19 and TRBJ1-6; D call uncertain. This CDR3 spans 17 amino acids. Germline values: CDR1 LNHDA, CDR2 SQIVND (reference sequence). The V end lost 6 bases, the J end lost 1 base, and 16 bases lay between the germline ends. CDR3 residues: CASRQTVSVSYNSPLHF. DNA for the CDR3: TGTGCCAGTAGGCAAACAGTGTCGGTGTCCTATAATTCACCCCTCCACTTT. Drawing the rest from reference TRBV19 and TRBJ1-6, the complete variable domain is DGGITQSPKYLFRKEGQNVTLSCEQNLNHDAMYWYRQDPGQGLRLIYYSQIVNDFQKGDIAEGYSVSREKKESFPLTVTSAQKNPTAFYLCASRQTVSVSYNSPLHFGNGTRLTVT.

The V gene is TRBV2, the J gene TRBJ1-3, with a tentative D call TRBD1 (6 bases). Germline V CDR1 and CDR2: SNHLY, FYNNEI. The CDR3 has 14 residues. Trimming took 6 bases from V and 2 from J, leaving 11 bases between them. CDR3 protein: CASSRGTAGNTIYF. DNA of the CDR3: TGTGCCAGCAGCAGGGGAACGGCTGGAAACACCATATATTTT.

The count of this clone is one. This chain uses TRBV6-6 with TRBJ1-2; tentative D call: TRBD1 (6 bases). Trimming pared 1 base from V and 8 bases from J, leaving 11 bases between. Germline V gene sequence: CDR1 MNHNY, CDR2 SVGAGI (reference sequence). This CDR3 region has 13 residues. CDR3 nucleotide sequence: TGTGCCAGCAGTTACTTAGGGGGACTAGGCTACACCTTC. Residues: CASSYLGGLGYTF.

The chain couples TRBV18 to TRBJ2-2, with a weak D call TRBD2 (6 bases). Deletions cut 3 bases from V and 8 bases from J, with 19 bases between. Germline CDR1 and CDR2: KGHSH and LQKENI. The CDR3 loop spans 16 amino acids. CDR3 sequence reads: CASSPGGRSNQGELFF. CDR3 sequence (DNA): TGTGCCAGCTCACCCGGGGGACGGTCAAATCAAGGGGAGCTGTTTTTT.

CDR3 DNA: TGTGCCAGCAGCAAGCTAGTTCGAAATCCCACAGATACGCAGTATTTT. Protein product: CASSKLVRNPTDTQYF. The V and J genes are TRBV28 and TRBJ2-3; unclear D gene. V lost 6 bases and J lost 2, with 18 bases in between. The CDR3 extends over 16 amino acids. The V gene's germline CDR1 is MDHEN and CDR2 SYDVKM.

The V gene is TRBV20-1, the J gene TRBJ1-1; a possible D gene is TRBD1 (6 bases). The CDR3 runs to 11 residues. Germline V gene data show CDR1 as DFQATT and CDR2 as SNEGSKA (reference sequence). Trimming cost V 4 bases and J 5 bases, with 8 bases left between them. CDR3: CSANRETEAFF. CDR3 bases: TGCAGTGCTAACAGGGAAACTGAAGCTTTCTTT.

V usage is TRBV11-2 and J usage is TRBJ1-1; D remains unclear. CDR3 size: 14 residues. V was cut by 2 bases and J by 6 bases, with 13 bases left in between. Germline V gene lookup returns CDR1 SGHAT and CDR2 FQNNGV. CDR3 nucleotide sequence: TGTGCCAGCAGCTTATCGAGGGAAAGCTCTGAAGCTTTCTTT. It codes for CASSLSRESSEAFF. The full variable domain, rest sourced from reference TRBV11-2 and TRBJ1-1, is EAGVAQSPRYKIIEKRQSVAFWCNPISGHATLYWYQQILGQGPKLLIQFQNNGVVDDSQLPKDRFSAERLKGVDSTLKIQPAKLEDSAVYLCASSLSRESSEAFFGQGTRLTVV.